Below are 13 T cell receptor beta chains sequenced from a single sample in a study of blood T cell repertoires in COVID-19. Assay used: immunoSEQ multiplex PCR; TCRdb lists only in-frame clones, some missing. This table holds 300,000 to 400,000 clones, around nine tenths found once. The specimen was peripheral blood. These receptors came from a man aged 45-60 years with active or convalescent COVID-19.

The chain is built from TRBV28 and TRBJ2-3, with TRBD1 matching over 12 bases. The CDR3 is made up of 14 amino acids. Germline V gives CDR1 MDHEN, CDR2 SYDVKM. V lost 10 bases and J lost 5; bases outside the gene matches: 7. The CDR3 DNA sequence: TGTGCCACCCAGGGACAGGGGGCAGGAGATACGCAGTATTTT. It translates to CATQGQGAGDTQYF.

CDR3 nucleotides: TGCGCCAGCAGCTCTTTCACCGGTAATGAAAAACTGTTTTTT. This encodes CASSSFTGNEKLFF. The rearrangement joins TRBV5-1 to TRBJ1-4, with D uncertain. V lost 3 bases and J lost 4, with 10 bases in between. CDR1 is SGHRS and CDR2 is YFSETQ in the germline V gene. The CDR3 has 14 amino acids.

V is TRBV28 and J is TRBJ1-1; 8 bases match TRBD1. Trimming at V came to 4 bases and at J to 4 bases, leaving 14 bases not matched to a gene. Germline V CDR1 and CDR2: MDHEN, SYDVKM. This CDR3 contains 17 residues. The CDR3 bases are TGTGCCAGCAGTTCCCACGAAAGGACAGGGAGTCGCACTGAAGCTTTCTTT. Translating it yields CASSSHERTGSRTEAFF.

The CDR3 nucleotides are TGTGCCAGCAGCAAAACGGGGGCTGGAAACACCATATATTTT. Protein product: CASSKTGAGNTIYF. This sequence joins TRBV25-1 and TRBJ1-3; D perhaps matches TRBD1 (5 bases). CDR3 length: 14 amino acids. Trimming removed 6 bases at V and 2 bases at J, with 11 bases between. Germline V gene lookup returns CDR1 MGHDK and CDR2 SYGVNS.

This chain links TRBV28 with TRBJ2-2; 7 nucleotides match TRBD2. CDR1 and CDR2 (germline): MDHEN, SYDVKM. V was clipped by 6 bases and J by 1 base; unmatched bases: 2. There are 14 residues in the CDR3. The CDR3 reads CASRASGNTGELFF. Here the CDR3 DNA reads TGTGCCAGCAGGGCTAGCGGGAACACCGGGGAGCTGTTTTTT.

This clone was observed once. The chain carries TRBV5-4 and TRBJ1-6; perhaps TRBD1 as D (6 bases). The CDR3 is made up of 18 amino acids. Trimming removed 0 bases at V and 10 bases at J, with 23 bases between. Germline V gene sequence: CDR1 SGHNT, CDR2 YYREEE (reference sequence). CDR3 coding DNA: TGTGCCAGCAGCTTGGCGGGACGGTCGAGACCTACAGGGTCACCCCTCCACTTT. The encoded protein is CASSLAGRSRPTGSPLHF.

The CDR3 region is CASSDSGQSYEQYF. DNA for the CDR3: TGTGCCAGCAGTGATTCGGGACAGTCCTACGAGCAGTACTTC. V is TRBV25-1 and J is TRBJ2-7, with TRBD1 matching 7 bases. With 3 bases clipped from V and 1 base from J, the junction kept 3 bases outside the gene matches. The CDR3 has 14 residues. Germline values: CDR1 MGHDK, CDR2 SYGVNS.

V gene TRBV28 combines with J gene TRBJ1-5; D unclear. V lost 1 base to trimming and J lost 3 bases, with 7 bases between them. This CDR3 is built from 14 residues. Germline V gives CDR1 MDHEN, CDR2 SYDVKM. The CDR3 here is CASSLLGVNQPQHF. The CDR3 region has the DNA TGTGCCAGCAGTTTATTGGGAGTCAATCAGCCCCAGCATTTT.

V usage is TRBV9 and J usage is TRBJ2-1; 12 positions match TRBD1. V gave up 5 bases and J gave up 8 bases; unmatched junction bases: 8. The CDR3 totals 15 residues. Germline V gene data show CDR1 as SGDLS and CDR2 as YYNGEE. CDR3 loop: CASSWGQGALDEQFF. CDR3 nucleotides: TGTGCCAGCAGTTGGGGACAGGGGGCTTTGGATGAGCAGTTCTTC.

The V gene is TRBV28, the J gene TRBJ1-6; the D gene is possibly TRBD1 (5 bases). The CDR3 spans 16 residues. The germline CDR1 and CDR2 sequences are MDHEN and SYDVKM. The ends were cut back, 2 bases at V and 3 bases at J, with 11 bases in the middle. CDR3 nucleotide sequence: TGTGCCAGCAGTTTAAATCAGGGTCTCTATAATTCACCCCTCCACTTT. Translated: CASSLNQGLYNSPLHF.

This chain uses TRBV18 with TRBJ1-4, with 9 nucleotides matching TRBD1. From germline, CDR1 is KGHSH and CDR2 LQKENI. The CDR3 spans 15 residues. The junction had 7 bases not matched to a gene; V was cut back by 3 bases and J by 8 bases. CDR3 nucleotides: TGTGCCAGCTCACCGCGACAGGGGGAGGGCGAAAAACTGTTTTTT. Amino acid sequence: CASSPRQGEGEKLFF.

The J gene is TRBJ2-1, the V gene TRBV12-3 or TRBV12-4; tentative D call: TRBD1 (5 bases). The V gene lost 6 bases and the J gene lost 8 bases, with 14 bases spanning the gap. The CDR3 consists of 13 residues. CDR3 amino acids: CASRQALVDEQFF. As DNA, the CDR3 is TGTGCCAGCAGACAGGCCTTGGTCGATGAGCAGTTCTTC.

The chain links TRBV3-1 (or the pseudogene TRBV3-2) to TRBJ2-2; 12 nucleotides align to TRBD1. The J segment lost 7 bases and the V segment lost 6 bases, leaving 6 bases of the junction unmatched. CDR3 length: 15 residues. The germline CDR1 and CDR2 sequences are LGHDT and YNNKEL (reference sequence). The DNA of the CDR3 is TGTGCCAGCAGTAGCGGGACAGGGGGCAGCGGGGAGCTGTTTTTT. Translated: CASSSGTGGSGELFF.